Included here is one T cell receptor (beta chain) sequence, with context. The antigen remains unidentified. TCRdb's table, derived via immunoSEQ multiplex PCR, lists solely in-frame clones and lacks some. This table holds 10,000 or so clones, approximately 80% found once. The source of the sample is a study of chemoradiotherapy in HPV16-positive cancers. The study's findings and limits: HPV-responsive T-cell expansion during chemoradiotherapy was linked to improved recurrence-free survival in HPV16-positive patients. During treatment, candidate HPV-specific clones and E7-related motifs expanded in tumor.

Germline-derived CDR1 and CDR2 are MNHNY and SVGAGI (reference sequence). After removal of 6 bases from V and 5 bases from J, the junction contained 6 bases not matched to a gene. This CDR3 is built from 13 residues. The sequenced sample was tumor tissue, obtained from a patient who underwent chemoradiotherapy. The V and J genes are TRBV6-6 and TRBJ1-2, with TRBD1 matching over 7 bases. This sequence was found in a human donor with HPV-associated anogenital cancer. Written as DNA, the CDR3 is TGTGCCAGCAGAAGACAGGGCCCTTATGGCTACACCTTC. This sequence encodes CASRRQGPYGYTF.